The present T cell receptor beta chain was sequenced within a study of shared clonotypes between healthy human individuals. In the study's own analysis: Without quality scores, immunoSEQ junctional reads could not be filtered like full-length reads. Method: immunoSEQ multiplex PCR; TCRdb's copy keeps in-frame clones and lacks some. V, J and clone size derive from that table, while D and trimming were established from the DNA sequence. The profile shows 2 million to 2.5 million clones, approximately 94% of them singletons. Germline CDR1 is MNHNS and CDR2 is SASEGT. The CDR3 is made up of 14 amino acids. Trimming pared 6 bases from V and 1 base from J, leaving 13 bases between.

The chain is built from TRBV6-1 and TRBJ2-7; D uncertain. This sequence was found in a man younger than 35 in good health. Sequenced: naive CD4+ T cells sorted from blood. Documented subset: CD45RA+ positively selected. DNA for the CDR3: TGTGCCAGCAGAGTAGGTTTAGTGTCCTACGAGCAGTACTTC. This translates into CASRVGLVSYEQYF.